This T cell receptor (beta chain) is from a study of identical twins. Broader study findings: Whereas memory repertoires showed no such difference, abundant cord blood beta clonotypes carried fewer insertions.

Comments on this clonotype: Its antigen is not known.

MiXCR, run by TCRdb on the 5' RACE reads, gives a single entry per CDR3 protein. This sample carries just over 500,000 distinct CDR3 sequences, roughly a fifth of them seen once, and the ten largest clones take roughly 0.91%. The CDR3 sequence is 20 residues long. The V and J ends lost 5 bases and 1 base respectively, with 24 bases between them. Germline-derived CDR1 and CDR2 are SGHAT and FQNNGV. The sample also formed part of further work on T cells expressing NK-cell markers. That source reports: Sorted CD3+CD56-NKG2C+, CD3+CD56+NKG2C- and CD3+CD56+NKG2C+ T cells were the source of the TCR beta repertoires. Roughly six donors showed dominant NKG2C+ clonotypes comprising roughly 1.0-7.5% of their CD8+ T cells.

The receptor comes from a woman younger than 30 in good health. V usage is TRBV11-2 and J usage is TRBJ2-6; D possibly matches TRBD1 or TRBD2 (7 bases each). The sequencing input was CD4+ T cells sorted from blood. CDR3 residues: CASSGGGGSSGSSGANVLTF. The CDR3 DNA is TGTGCCAGCAGCGGGGGAGGGGGCAGTTCGGGGAGTTCTGGGGCCAACGTCCTGACTTTC.